The 13 T cell receptor beta chains reported below all come from one sample, sequenced in a study of T-cell reconstitution after alpha-beta-depleted transplantation in children. Unique molecular identifiers were incorporated into the prepared TCRbeta library. Via MiXCR, TCRdb re-called the PCR reads, giving one row per CDR3 protein. This table holds around 500,000 distinct CDR3 sequences, approximately 22% found once. This specimen was PBMCs, mostly from graft donor cells, taken 360 days after TCRalphabeta/CD19-depleted stem cell transplant. The source of these receptors is a boy under two years old who had a stem cell transplant for acute myeloid leukemia, so the T cells may come from the graft donor.

The chain joins TRBV20-1 to TRBJ2-3; maybe TRBD2 (5 bases). Germline V gives CDR1 DFQATT, CDR2 SNEGSKA (reference sequence). The CDR3 loop spans 16 amino acids. The V end was cut by 3 bases, the J end by 3 bases, with 19 bases between. The CDR3 DNA reads as TGCAGTGCTAGTCGGGGTAGATTAGACCCTACAGATACGCAGTATTTT. Translated: CSASRGRLDPTDTQYF.

This clonotype was detected only a few times. This CDR3 is CASSWVSPGELFF. In DNA form, the CDR3 reads TGTGCCAGCAGCTGGGTCTCACCCGGGGAGCTGTTTTTT. This chain joins TRBV12-3 or TRBV12-4 and TRBJ2-2, with D hard to call. With 6 bases removed from V and 6 bases from J, the gap between germline ends came to 11 bases. The CDR3 length is 13 residues.

This clonotype was seen many times. The chain carries TRBV29-1 and TRBJ2-2; 10 positions agree with TRBD2. This CDR3 has 14 residues. V was clipped by 6 bases and J by 1 base; unmatched bases: 2. Germline V CDR1 and CDR2: SQVTM, ANQGSEA. The CDR3 is CSVAGGLNTGELFF. The CDR3 DNA is TGCAGCGTAGCGGGGGGGCTGAACACCGGGGAGCTGTTTTTT.

V is TRBV7-2 and J is TRBJ1-3; TRBD1 might be the D (5 bases). The length of the CDR3 is 15 residues. Germline-derived CDR1 and CDR2 are SGHTA and FQGNSA. V was shortened by 4 bases and J by 0 bases, with 10 bases between the two germline ends. CDR3 bases: TGTGCCAGCAGCTCCTTCGACAGCTCTGGAAACACCATATATTTT. Residues: CASSSFDSSGNTIYF.

The chain links TRBV5-1 to TRBJ1-1; the match to TRBD1 covers 8 bases. CDR1 SGHRS and CDR2 YFSETQ come from the germline V gene. The CDR3 is 15 amino acids. V was clipped by 0 bases and J by 8 bases; unmatched bases: 9. Written as DNA, the CDR3 is TGCGCCAGCAGCTTGGAAGGACAGGGTGCCAGGGAAGCTTTCTTT. Translating it yields CASSLEGQGAREAFF.

This clonotype was recorded a few times. The J gene is TRBJ1-5, the V gene TRBV12-3 or TRBV12-4; D is perhaps TRBD1 (5 bases). The CDR3 has 14 amino acids. V gave up 5 bases and J gave up 2 bases, with 10 bases separating them. For the CDR3, the DNA is TGTGCCAGCAGTCCGGGGGTGGGCAATCAGCCCCAGCATTTT. Translated: CASSPGVGNQPQHF.

The rearrangement joins TRBV12-3 or TRBV12-4 to TRBJ1-6, with unresolved D. V was cut by 3 bases and J by 6 bases, with 15 bases left in between. This CDR3 has 16 amino acids. CDR3 amino acids: CASSFWAGDFNSPLHF. The CDR3 DNA sequence: TGTGCCAGCAGTTTTTGGGCGGGAGATTTTAATTCACCCCTCCACTTT.

This clonotype was seen a few times. The V call is TRBV28, the J call TRBJ1-1; 9 bases fit TRBD1. V lost 5 bases, J lost 3 bases, and 13 bases stayed unmatched. CDR3 size: 17 residues. Germline values: CDR1 MDHEN, CDR2 SYDVKM. DNA for the CDR3: TGTGCCAGCAGTCCACTAGGGACAGGGAGCGAGGACACTGAAGCTTTCTTT. It yields the protein CASSPLGTGSEDTEAFF. The variable domain in full, completed from reference TRBV28 and TRBJ1-1, reads DVKVTQSSRYLVKRTGEKVFLECVQDMDHENMFWYRQDPGLGLRLIYFSYDVKMKEKGDIPEGYSVSREKKERFSLILESASTNQTSMYLCASSPLGTGSEDTEAFFGQGTRLTVV.

The chain is built from TRBV12-3 or TRBV12-4 and TRBJ2-3; a weak D match, TRBD1 (6 bases). This CDR3 is built from 15 residues. V was shortened by 2 bases and J by 2 bases, with 11 bases between the two germline ends. CDR3 sequence: CASSLITGSTDTQYF. The CDR3 DNA follows: TGTGCCAGCAGTTTAATTACAGGGTCCACAGATACGCAGTATTTT.

V is TRBV24-1 and J is TRBJ2-7, with D maybe TRBD2 (5 bases). The V end lost 1 base, the J end lost 7 bases, and 19 bases lay between the germline ends. In germline, CDR1 is KGHDR, CDR2 SFDVKD. The CDR3 has 16 residues. DNA for the CDR3: TGTGCCACCAGTGATTTTGTGGGCAGGCCCCGGGAAGAGCAGTACGTC. It specifies CATSDFVGRPREEQYV.

This clonotype was counted many times. V and J are TRBV11-2 and TRBJ2-5; D remains unclear. The V gene's germline CDR1 is SGHAT and CDR2 FQNNGV. Trimming cost V 2 bases and J 5 bases, with 9 bases left between them. CDR3 length equals 13 residues. The CDR3 bases are TGTGCCAGCAGCTTATGGGCGTGGGAGACCCAGTACTTC. This codes for CASSLWAWETQYF.

V usage is TRBV6-2 or TRBV6-3 and J usage is TRBJ2-3; no firm D call. CDR1 and CDR2 (germline): MNHEY, SVGEGT. This CDR3 spans 12 amino acids. With 6 bases removed from V and 5 bases from J, the gap between germline ends came to 9 bases. For the CDR3, the DNA is TGTGCCAGCAGCCAAATCCTAGATACGCAGTATTTT. Its translation is CASSQILDTQYF.

The V call is TRBV24-1, the J call TRBJ2-3; D possibly matches TRBD1 or TRBD2 (6 bases each). There are 14 residues in the CDR3. Germline lookup yields CDR1 KGHDR and CDR2 SFDVKD. V gave up 11 bases and J gave up 3 bases, with 17 bases separating them. The CDR3 protein is CAKRTGAYTDTQYF. In DNA form, the CDR3 reads TGTGCCAAAAGAACGGGGGCGTATACAGATACGCAGTATTTT.